This T cell receptor beta chain came from a study of blood T cell repertoires in COVID-19 (dated by TCRdb to between 2020 and 2021). About the full investigation: Samples covering the acute and convalescent phases of COVID-19 were provided by collaborators in the United States, Italy and Spain. The repertoires were made available in a free public database intended to serve as a resource for research on the immune response to SARS-CoV-2. The samples were drawn from the first 160 participants of the ongoing ImmuneRACE study and from more than 1,000 subjects provided by 6 global collaborators. Nearly every sample came with metadata listing a de-identified subject ID, COVID-19 status, age in years and sex. The prospective study material was composed of cDNA or gDNA derived from T cells, B-cell-depleted T cells, or PBMCs. The dataset comprised deeply sampled blood TCRbeta repertoires from subjects exposed to, actively infected with, or recovered from COVID-19. HLA class I and class II types, where available, came from metadata supplied by the sample provider rather than from assay-based typing.

Of note for this clone: The antigen it recognizes is unknown. No base qualities exist here, and no much larger clone lies one base off it.

TCRbeta CDR3 regions were amplified from genomic DNA using the immunoSEQ Assay, a bias-controlled multiplex PCR. The authors' pipeline ran thus. Within the assay, amplification of reference gene primers was used to estimate how many nucleated cells each sample contained. To quantify the absolute abundance of each unique TCRbeta CDR3 rearrangement, sequence reads were collapsed and filtered. For each sample, productive Simpson clonality was calculated as the square root of Simpson's diversity index across productive rearrangements. In TCRdb, the immuneACCESS table is reduced to in-frame sequences with V and J assigned. These tables do not hold every clone; where another copy was compared, an unresolved V gene accounts for under half, and the others remain unexplained. V and J calls and clone size are copied from that table; D and trimming were computed from the DNA. The table for this sample lists 190,000 or so clones; around nine tenths of them were counted only once. 2.7% of the sample comes from the top ten.

The CDR3, from cysteine to phenylalanine, totals 15 residues. The DNA shown is the 45-base CDR3, in frame from base 1. CDR1 and CDR2 (SEHNR, FQNEAQ) derive from the germline V gene (reference sequence). V is clipped by 10 bases and J by 7 bases, and the sequence between their germline boundaries is 22 bases long. The collaborating institutions used their own protocols to collect whole blood in K2EDTA tubes. For TCRbeta analysis, collaborators shipped samples as frozen whole blood, isolated PBMCs, or DNA extracted from either of those sample types. On the study overall, not on this receptor specifically: The amount of clinical and demographic metadata varied by source and participant and was provided uncurated.

Sequenced input: peripheral blood. The clonotype comes from a middle-aged man with active or convalescent COVID-19. The sequence joins TRBV7-9 to TRBJ2-2; TRBD2 is possibly the D segment (6 matching bases). The nucleotide sequence reads as follows: TGTGCCACAGATCGGGGTGCTAGCGCCTTCGGGGAGCTGTTTTTT. Its product reads: CATDRGASAFGELFF.